The source of this T cell receptor beta chain is a study of blood T cell repertoires in COVID-19. Background on the study: Sample material is recorded as cDNA or gDNA derived from T cells, B-cell-depleted T cells, or PBMCs.

Only one count was recorded for this clone. Using immunoSEQ multiplex PCR, the repertoire was profiled, and TCRdb retains in-frame clones only, with some absent. This table has 100,000 to 150,000 clones, more than 75% appearing once. Per the germline V gene, CDR1 is SGHRS and CDR2 is YFSETQ. The CDR3 is 13 residues long. Trimming stripped 5 bases from V and 5 bases from J, with 13 bases between. The sequenced material came from peripheral blood. The source of this sequence is a woman aged 65 to 85 with COVID-19, enrolled during active disease. The chain joins TRBV5-1 to TRBJ1-1, with a tentative D call TRBD1 (6 bases). CDR3 nucleotide sequence: TGCGCCAGCAGGAACAGGGATTGGACTGAAGCTTTCTTT. As protein: CASRNRDWTEAFF.